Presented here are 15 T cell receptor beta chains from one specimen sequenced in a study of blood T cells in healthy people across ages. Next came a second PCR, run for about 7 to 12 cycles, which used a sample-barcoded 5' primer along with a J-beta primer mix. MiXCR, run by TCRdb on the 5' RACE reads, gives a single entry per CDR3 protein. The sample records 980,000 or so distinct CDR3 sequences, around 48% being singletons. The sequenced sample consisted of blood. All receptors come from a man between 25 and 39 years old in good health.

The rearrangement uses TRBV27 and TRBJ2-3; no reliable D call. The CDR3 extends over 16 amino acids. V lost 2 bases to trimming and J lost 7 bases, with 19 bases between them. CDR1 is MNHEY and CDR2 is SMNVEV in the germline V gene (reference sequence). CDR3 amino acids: CASSLPGHLTMYTQYF. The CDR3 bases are TGTGCCAGCAGTTTACCGGGTCATCTTACGATGTATACGCAGTATTTT.

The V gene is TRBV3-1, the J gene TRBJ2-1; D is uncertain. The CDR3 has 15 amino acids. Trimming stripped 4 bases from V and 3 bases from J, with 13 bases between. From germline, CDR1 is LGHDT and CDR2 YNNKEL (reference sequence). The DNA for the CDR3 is TGTGCCAGCAGCCGCAAGGGCGGAAACTACAATGAGCAGTTCTTC. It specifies CASSRKGGNYNEQFF.

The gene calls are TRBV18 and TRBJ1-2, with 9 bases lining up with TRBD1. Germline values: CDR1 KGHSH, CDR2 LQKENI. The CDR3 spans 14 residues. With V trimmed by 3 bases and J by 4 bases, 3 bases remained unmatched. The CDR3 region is CASSPGQGFYGYTF. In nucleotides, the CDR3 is TGTGCCAGCTCACCGGGACAGGGATTCTATGGCTACACCTTC. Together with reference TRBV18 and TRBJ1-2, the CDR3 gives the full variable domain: NAGVMQNPRHLVRRRGQEARLRCSPMKGHSHVYWYRQLPEEGLKFMVYLQKENIIDESGMPKERFSAEFPKEGPSILRIQQVVRGDSAAYFCASSPGQGFYGYTFGSGTRLTVV.

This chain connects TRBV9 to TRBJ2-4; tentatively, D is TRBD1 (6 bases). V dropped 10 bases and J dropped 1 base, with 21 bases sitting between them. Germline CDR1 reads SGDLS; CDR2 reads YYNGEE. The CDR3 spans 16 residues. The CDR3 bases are TGTGCCGGCGGAAACAGGGCCCCCTTGGCCAAAAACATTCAGTACTTC. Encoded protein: CAGGNRAPLAKNIQYF.

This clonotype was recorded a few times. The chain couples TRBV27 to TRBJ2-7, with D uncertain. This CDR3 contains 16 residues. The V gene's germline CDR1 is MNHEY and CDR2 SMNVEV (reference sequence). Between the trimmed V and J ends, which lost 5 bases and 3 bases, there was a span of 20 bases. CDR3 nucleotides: TGTGCCAGCAGTACCTACGGTGGGGAAGTACGCTACGAGCAGTACTTC. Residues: CASSTYGGEVRYEQYF.

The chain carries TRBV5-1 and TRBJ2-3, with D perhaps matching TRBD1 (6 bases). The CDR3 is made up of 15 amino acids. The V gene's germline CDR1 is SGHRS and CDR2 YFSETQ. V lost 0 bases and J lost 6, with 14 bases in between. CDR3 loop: CASSLGQANMDTQYF. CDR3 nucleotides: TGCGCCAGCAGCTTGGGACAGGCTAATATGGATACGCAGTATTTT.

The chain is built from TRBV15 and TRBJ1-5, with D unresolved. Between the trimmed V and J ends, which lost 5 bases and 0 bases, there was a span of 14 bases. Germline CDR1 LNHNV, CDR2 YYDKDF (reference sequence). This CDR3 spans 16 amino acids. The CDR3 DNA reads TGTGCCACCAGCCTCGAGGGTGGGTATAGCAATCAGCCCCAGCATTTT. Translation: CATSLEGGYSNQPQHF.

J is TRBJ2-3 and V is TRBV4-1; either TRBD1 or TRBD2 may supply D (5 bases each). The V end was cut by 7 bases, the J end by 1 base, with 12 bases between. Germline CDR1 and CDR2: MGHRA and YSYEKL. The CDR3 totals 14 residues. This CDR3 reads CASNRDGRTDTQYF. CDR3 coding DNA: TGCGCCAGCAACCGGGACGGACGCACAGATACGCAGTATTTT.

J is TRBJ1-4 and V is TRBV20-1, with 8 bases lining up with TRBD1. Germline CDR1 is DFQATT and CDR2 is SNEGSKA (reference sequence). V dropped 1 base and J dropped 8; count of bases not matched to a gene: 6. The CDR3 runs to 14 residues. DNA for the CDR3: TGCAGTGCTAGAGGGACGACAGGGGTGGAAAAACTGTTTTTT. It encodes CSARGTTGVEKLFF.

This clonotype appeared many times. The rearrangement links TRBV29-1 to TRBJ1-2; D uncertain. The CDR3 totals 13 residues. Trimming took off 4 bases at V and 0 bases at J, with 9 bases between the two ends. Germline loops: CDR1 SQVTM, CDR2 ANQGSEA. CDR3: CSVADGPNYGYTF. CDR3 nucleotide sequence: TGCAGCGTTGCGGACGGCCCTAACTATGGCTACACCTTC.

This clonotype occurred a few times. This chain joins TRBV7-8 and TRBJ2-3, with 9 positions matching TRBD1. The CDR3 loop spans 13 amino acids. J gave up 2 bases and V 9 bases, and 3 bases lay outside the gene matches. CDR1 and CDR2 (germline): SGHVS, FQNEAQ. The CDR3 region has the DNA TGTGCCAGTGGGACAGGGAACACAGATACGCAGTATTTT. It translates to CASGTGNTDTQYF.

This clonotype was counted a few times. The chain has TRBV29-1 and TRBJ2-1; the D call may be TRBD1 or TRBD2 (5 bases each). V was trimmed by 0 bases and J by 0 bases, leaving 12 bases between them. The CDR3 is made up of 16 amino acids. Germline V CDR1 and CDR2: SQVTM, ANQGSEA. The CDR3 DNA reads TGCAGCGTTGAAGATAGGTCAGGGAGCTCCTACAATGAGCAGTTCTTC. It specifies CSVEDRSGSSYNEQFF.

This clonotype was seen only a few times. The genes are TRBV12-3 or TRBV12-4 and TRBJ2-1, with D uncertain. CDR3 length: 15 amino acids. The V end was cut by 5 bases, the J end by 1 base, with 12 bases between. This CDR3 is CASSDDLRSYNEQFF. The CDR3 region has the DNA TGTGCCAGCAGTGATGACTTGCGATCCTACAATGAGCAGTTCTTC.

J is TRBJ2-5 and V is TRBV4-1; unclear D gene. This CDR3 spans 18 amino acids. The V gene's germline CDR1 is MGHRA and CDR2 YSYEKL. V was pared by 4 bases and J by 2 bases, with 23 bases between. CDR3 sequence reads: CASSRDWGVNGRQETQYF. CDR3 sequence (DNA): TGCGCCAGCAGCCGCGACTGGGGTGTGAACGGTAGGCAAGAGACCCAGTACTTC.

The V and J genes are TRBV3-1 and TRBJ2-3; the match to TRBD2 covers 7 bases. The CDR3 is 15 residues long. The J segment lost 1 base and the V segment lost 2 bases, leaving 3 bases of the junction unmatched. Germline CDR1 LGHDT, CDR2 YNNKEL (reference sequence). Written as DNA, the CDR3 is TGTGCCAGCAGCCAACTAGCGGACCGCACAGATACGCAGTATTTT. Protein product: CASSQLADRTDTQYF.